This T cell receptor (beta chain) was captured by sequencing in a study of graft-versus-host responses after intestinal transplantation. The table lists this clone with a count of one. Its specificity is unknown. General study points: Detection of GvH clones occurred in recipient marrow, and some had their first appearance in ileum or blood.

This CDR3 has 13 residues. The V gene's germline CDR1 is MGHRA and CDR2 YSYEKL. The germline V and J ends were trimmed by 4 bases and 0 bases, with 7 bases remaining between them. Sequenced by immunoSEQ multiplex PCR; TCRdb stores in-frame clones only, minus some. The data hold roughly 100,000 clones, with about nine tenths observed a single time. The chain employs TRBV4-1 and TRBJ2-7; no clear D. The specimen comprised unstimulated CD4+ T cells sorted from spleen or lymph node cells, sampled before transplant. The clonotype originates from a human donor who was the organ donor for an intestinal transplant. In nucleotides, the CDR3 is TGCGCCAGCAGCCCCGGTAGCTCCTACGAGCAGTACTTC. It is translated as CASSPGSSYEQYF.